The clone carrying this TCR beta chain was observed a few times. The sample is drawn from a study of T cells in Graves' hyperthyroidism and ophthalmopathy. Germline CDR1 is DFQATT and CDR2 is SNEGSKA (reference sequence). CDR3 length: 12 amino acids. Trimming shortened V by 4 bases and J by 4 bases, and 10 bases separated the two germline ends. RNA transcripts yielded amplified TCR beta CDR3 regions. Initially, a first-round RT-PCR of the TCR CDR3 employed the HTBI primer set. TCRdb called the multiplex PCR reads again in MiXCR, with one record for every CDR3 protein. This table has under 650,000 distinct CDR3 sequences, about 17% appearing once.

The chain employs TRBV20-1 and TRBJ1-2, with unresolved D. The sample taken for sequencing was blood. The receptor was derived from a woman under 40 with Graves' hyperthyroidism. The CDR3, as DNA: TGCAGTGCTACCGGAGACGGCTATGGCTACACCTTC. Its protein is CSATGDGYGYTF.